One sample yielded the 6 T cell receptor beta chains listed below, sequenced in a study of T-cell reconstitution after alpha-beta-depleted transplantation in children. This sample's TCRbeta library carried unique molecular identifier barcodes. Each CDR3 protein is one row after TCRdb ran MiXCR on the PCR reads. Here the sample spans 450,000 to 600,000 distinct CDR3 sequences, about a sixth being singletons. The specimen comprised PBMCs from the stem cell graft donor, sampled from the stem cell graft. The receptors originated from a human donor who donated a stem cell graft to a child with acute lymphoblastic leukemia.

This clonotype has only a few counts. This sequence joins TRBV7-8 and TRBJ2-3; either TRBD1 or TRBD2 may fit D (7 bases each). Germline V gives CDR1 SGHVS, CDR2 FQNEAQ. The V gene lost 6 bases and the J gene lost 2 bases, with 15 bases spanning the gap. The CDR3 extends over 15 amino acids. The CDR3 sequence: CASSRGGGTTDTQYF. The DNA for the CDR3 is TGTGCCAGCAGTCGGGGAGGGGGCACCACAGATACGCAGTATTTT. The full variable domain, completed using reference TRBV7-8 and TRBJ2-3, is GAGVSQSPRYKVAKRGQDVALRCDPISGHVSLFWYQQALGQGPEFLTYFQNEAQLDKSGLPSDRFFAERPEGSVSTLKIQRTQQEDSAVYLCASSRGGGTTDTQYFGPGTRLTVL.

This chain connects TRBV7-2 to TRBJ2-5; TRBD2 is a possible D gene (6 bases). Trimming removed 1 base from V and 5 bases from J, with 11 bases in between. CDR1 is SGHTA and CDR2 is FQGNSA in the germline V gene. The CDR3 length is 14 residues. CDR3 bases: TGTGCCAGCAGCTTAGAACCGGGAGAGGAGACCCAGTACTTC. Amino acids: CASSLEPGEETQYF.

In this sample, this clonotype turned up a few times. This sequence joins TRBV12-3 or TRBV12-4 and TRBJ2-1; D call uncertain. This CDR3 region has 11 residues. V lost 4 bases, J lost 16 bases, and 14 bases lay in between. The CDR3 DNA reads TGTGCCAGCAGTTCCCGGCAGGTGGCATTCTTC. This translates into CASSSRQVAFF.

This clonotype was recorded a few times. This rearrangement joins TRBV5-6 to TRBJ2-7; 8 bases map to TRBD1. This CDR3 is 15 amino acids long. Losses at the gene ends were 2 bases for V and 3 bases for J; bases not matched to a gene: 7. CDR1 is SGHDT, CDR2 YYEEEE, per germline. DNA for the CDR3: TGTGCCAGCAGCTTCCTGGGCGACAGGGGCTACGAGCAGTACTTC. Its translation is CASSFLGDRGYEQYF.

In nucleotides, the CDR3 is TGCGCCAGCAGCCGCGCCGGGCGGGATTACTCCTACGAGCAGTACTTC. Amino acid sequence: CASSRAGRDYSYEQYF. This sequence joins TRBV4-1 and TRBJ2-7, with D possibly matching TRBD2 (6 bases). From germline, CDR1 is MGHRA and CDR2 YSYEKL. The CDR3 runs 16 residues. With 4 bases removed from V and 0 bases from J, the gap between germline ends came to 16 bases.

The genes are TRBV11-2 and TRBJ2-1; 10 positions match TRBD2. This CDR3 spans 15 amino acids. J lost 5 bases, V lost 6 bases, and 7 bases had no gene match. Looked up from germline, CDR1 is SGHAT and CDR2 is FQNNGV. The CDR3 is CASRQLAGRHNEQFF. DNA for the CDR3: TGTGCCAGCAGGCAACTAGCGGGACGACACAATGAGCAGTTCTTC.